The clone carrying this TCR beta chain is labeled medium-sized. The antigen remains undetermined. This sample was included in a study of liver allograft versus peripheral blood T cells. Study as a whole: The authors compared T cell receptor repertoires in transplanted livers with those in the peripheral blood of recipients.

TCRdb analysed the reads with MiXCR anew, one entry per CDR3 protein. This sample has under 15,000 distinct CDR3 sequences, with roughly 28% found just once. V was cut by 8 bases and J by 5 bases, with 15 bases left in between. The CDR3 spans 13 residues. Germline CDR1 is LNHDA and CDR2 is SQIVND (reference sequence). Study-level findings and limits: According to reports, the T cell receptor repertoires inside liver allografts differed from those in peripheral blood.

The chain is built from TRBV19 and TRBJ1-2, with a weak D call TRBD1 (5 bases). This clonotype was obtained from a human patient who had a liver transplant. Some T cells may be graft donor cells. The CDR3 coding sequence is TGTGCCAGTCTTACCGGACAAGCGTATGGCTACACCTTC. It specifies CASLTGQAYGYTF.